This is a list of T cell receptor beta chains from one sample in a study of post-analysis software for immune sequencing data. MiXCR was run by TCRdb on the PCR reads, yielding one entry per CDR3 protein. The table records approximately 350,000 distinct CDR3 sequences, less than 40% of them present only once. Specimen: blood. The source is a girl aged 10 to 17 with multiple sclerosis. Each CDR3 is given with its conserved first and last residue. The D gene is left open where the match is weak.

CASSLGYRGSPTNEKLFF | TRBV5-1 | TRBD1 | TRBJ1-4 | 18
CASSLGLSTEAFF | TRBV12-3/TRBV12-4 | - | TRBJ1-1 | 13
CASSEWDTQYF | TRBV5-4 | - | TRBJ2-3 | 11
CASSLVRTAYNEQFF | TRBV7-2 | - | TRBJ2-1 | 15
CASSQVELGGISPLHF | TRBV4-1 | - | TRBJ1-6 | 16
CASSLDERAGGEQYF | TRBV7-8 | TRBD1 | - | 15
CASSPQIGNTEAFF | TRBV11-1 | - | TRBJ1-1 | 14
CASSLGRADCYEQYF | TRBV6-5 | - | TRBJ2-7 | 15
CASTPGGIYEKLFF | TRBV6-6 | - | TRBJ1-4 | 14
CAISESGGGQGETQYF | TRBV10-3 | TRBD2 | TRBJ2-5 | 16
CASSFGPWAGEDTQYF | TRBV5-6 | - | TRBJ2-3 | 16
CASSSQTGQAYEQYF | TRBV4-2 | TRBD1 | TRBJ2-7 | 15
CAISGTEYEQYF | TRBV10-3 | TRBD1 | TRBJ2-7 | 12
CASSLTRVGYYEQYF | TRBV7-9 | - | TRBJ2-7 | 15
CRAYRDTGELFF | TRBV29-1 | - | TRBJ2-2 | 12
CASSRRRGGDTQYF | TRBV6-5 | - | TRBJ2-3 | 14
CSAREATGRNEQYF | TRBV20-1 | - | TRBJ2-7 | 14
CASSPPRGYEQYF | TRBV7-9 | - | TRBJ2-7 | 13
CASSYSGTGGIYGYTF | TRBV6-5 | TRBD1 | TRBJ1-2 | 16
CASSLLLWSGYTF | TRBV12-3/TRBV12-4 | - | TRBJ1-2 | 13
CASSYLGTDTQYF | TRBV6-5 | - | TRBJ2-3 | 13
CASNQGGRNTEAFF | TRBV5-5 | TRBD1 | TRBJ1-1 | 14
CASSPPETGGDEQFF | TRBV18 | TRBD1 | TRBJ2-1 | 15
CASSQEASNYGYTF | TRBV3-1 | - | TRBJ1-2 | 14
CASSPRLEGSYEQYF | TRBV11-2 | - | TRBJ2-7 | 15
CASSPRQGNQETQYF | TRBV4-1 | TRBD1 | TRBJ2-5 | 15
CASSPIWNLRDTEAFF | TRBV6-5 | - | TRBJ1-1 | 16
CSALNRDTEAFF | TRBV29-1 | - | TRBJ1-1 | 12
CASTPTGGSLQSYGYTF | TRBV7-9 | TRBD1 | TRBJ1-2 | 17
CASSPGPGQGIYEQYF | TRBV27 | TRBD1 | TRBJ2-7 | 16